This entry lists 14 T cell receptor beta chains sequenced from one sample in a study of STAT5B mutations in CD4+ large granular lymphocyte leukemia. Sequencing used immunoSEQ multiplex PCR; TCRdb keeps in-frame clones, though not all of them. The table lists 30,000 to 40,000 clones, more than 65% of them singletons. Sequenced: CD4+ T cells from blood buffy coats. These receptors were obtained from a human donor in good health.

V gene TRBV4-2 combines with J gene TRBJ1-6; D remains unclear. The CDR3 totals 21 residues. V lost 1 base, J lost 0 bases, and 22 bases lay in between. The germline V gene encodes CDR1 LGHNA and CDR2 YNFKEQ. Written as DNA, the CDR3 is TGTGCCAGCAGCCAAGGCCTGCCAATACGTACGGAGGGCTCCTATAATTCACCCCTCCACTTT. Translating gives CASSQGLPIRTEGSYNSPLHF.

The genes are TRBV19 and TRBJ1-1; D uncertain. Germline V gives CDR1 LNHDA, CDR2 SQIVND (reference sequence). This CDR3 has 14 amino acids. Between the trimmed V and J ends, which lost 7 bases and 1 base, there was a span of 13 bases. CDR3 in amino acids: CASIREGSNTEAFF. Here the CDR3 DNA reads TGTGCCAGTATTCGAGAGGGATCGAACACTGAAGCTTTCTTT.

V is TRBV6-1 and J is TRBJ2-2; D is unresolved. The CDR3 sequence is 14 residues long. The germline V gene encodes CDR1 MNHNS and CDR2 SASEGT. With 5 bases removed from V and 11 bases from J, the gap between germline ends came to 18 bases. The CDR3 bases are TGTGCCAGCAGTCCTAGGTTGGATTGGGGAGAGCTGTTTTTT. This codes for CASSPRLDWGELFF.

The V gene is TRBV19, the J gene TRBJ1-5; no reliable D call. Germline V CDR1 and CDR2: LNHDA, SQIVND (reference sequence). V lost 3 bases and J lost 7, with 10 bases in between. CDR3 length: 13 residues. CDR3 sequence reads: CASSIMGGQPQHF. As DNA, the CDR3 is TGTGCCAGTAGTATTATGGGTGGGCAGCCCCAGCATTTT. Full variable domain (missing parts from reference TRBV19 and TRBJ1-5): DGGITQSPKYLFRKEGQNVTLSCEQNLNHDAMYWYRQDPGQGLRLIYYSQIVNDFQKGDIAEGYSVSREKKESFPLTVTSAQKNPTAFYLCASSIMGGQPQHFGDGTRLSIL.

The chain has TRBV2 and TRBJ2-3, with 11 positions matching TRBD2. V lost 4 bases, J lost 5 bases, and 5 bases stayed unmatched. The CDR3 length is 15 residues. CDR1 is SNHLY, CDR2 FYNNEI, per germline. The CDR3 DNA reads as TGTGCCAGCAGTGTTCAACTAGCGGGAGTAGATACGCAGTATTTT. It encodes CASSVQLAGVDTQYF.

The chain links TRBV7-8 to TRBJ2-5; 8 bases map to TRBD1. Trimming took 5 bases from V and 7 from J; bases not matched to a gene: 12. Germline-derived CDR1 and CDR2 are SGHVS and FQNEAQ. The CDR3 is 15 amino acids. The CDR3 DNA reads as TGTGCCAGCAGCGCAACCGAGGGACAGGTCGGGACCCAGTACTTC. This translates into CASSATEGQVGTQYF.

CDR3 region: CASSIGGSTTEAFF. CDR3 bases: TGTGCCAGTAGTATAGGAGGGAGTACCACTGAAGCTTTCTTT. This chain joins TRBV19 and TRBJ1-1; D remains unclear. The germline V gene has CDR1 LNHDA and CDR2 SQIVND (reference sequence). The CDR3 covers 14 residues. Deletions cut 1 base from V and 4 bases from J, with 10 bases between.

Written as DNA, the CDR3 is TGCAGTGCTGAGTATTATACGCAGTATTTT. Translation: CSAEYYTQYF. This chain uses TRBV20-1 with TRBJ2-3; D not resolved. Per the germline V gene, CDR1 is DFQATT and CDR2 is SNEGSKA (reference sequence). CDR3 length: 10 residues. V dropped 5 bases and J dropped 7 bases, with 7 bases sitting between them.

This clone was recorded only once. The genes are TRBV5-1 and TRBJ1-4; D is unclear. Trimming took 3 bases from V and 3 from J, leaving 9 bases between them. The V gene's germline CDR1 is SGHRS and CDR2 YFSETQ. This CDR3 comprises 14 residues. The CDR3: CASSYRASNEKLFF. The DNA of the CDR3 is TGCGCCAGCAGCTATCGGGCATCTAATGAAAAACTGTTTTTT.

In this sample, this clone turned up once. V and J are TRBV2 and TRBJ1-1; 8 nucleotides agree with TRBD1. The CDR3 spans 14 residues. Per germline, CDR1 SNHLY and CDR2 FYNNEI. J lost 5 bases, V lost 7 bases, and 9 bases had no gene match. As DNA, the CDR3 is TGTGCCAGCACCTGGGACAGGTTTAATACTGAAGCTTTCTTT. Amino acid sequence: CASTWDRFNTEAFF.

The sample holds one count of this clone. The CDR3 DNA reads TGTGCCAGCAGGCAGGGACAAGCTAACTATGGCTACACCTTC. Translated: CASRQGQANYGYTF. The V gene is TRBV6-1, the J gene TRBJ1-2; possibly TRBD1 for D (6 bases). The CDR3 covers 14 residues. In germline, CDR1 is MNHNS, CDR2 SASEGT. V was trimmed by 6 bases and J by 0 bases, leaving 11 bases between them.

The CDR3 here is CASVAVTNTGELFF. The DNA of the CDR3 is TGTGCCAGCGTAGCGGTTACGAACACCGGGGAGCTGTTTTTT. This rearrangement joins TRBV2 to TRBJ2-2, with a weak D call TRBD2 (6 bases). The CDR3 runs 14 residues. Germline assignment: CDR1 SNHLY and CDR2 FYNNEI. The V end was cut by 8 bases, the J end by 0 bases, with 10 bases between. The full variable domain, completed using reference TRBV2 and TRBJ2-2, is EPEVTQTPSHQVTQMGQEVILRCVPISNHLYFYWYRQILGQKVEFLVSFYNNEISEKSEIFDDQFSVERPDGSNFTLKIRSTKLEDSAMYFCASVAVTNTGELFFGEGSRLTVL.

This clone was found a few times. V gene TRBV18 combines with J gene TRBJ1-2, with a weak D call TRBD1 (5 bases). Germline lookup yields CDR1 KGHSH and CDR2 LQKENI. Trimming removed 3 bases at V and 1 base at J, with 9 bases between. CDR3 length equals 14 residues. CDR3 sequence (DNA): TGTGCCAGCTCACCCCGGGACGGTAACTATGGCTACACCTTC. Protein sequence: CASSPRDGNYGYTF. The full variable domain, in which reference TRBV18 and TRBJ1-2 provide the parts outside the CDR3, is NAGVMQNPRHLVRRRGQEARLRCSPMKGHSHVYWYRQLPEEGLKFMVYLQKENIIDESGMPKERFSAEFPKEGPSILRIQQVVRGDSAAYFCASSPRDGNYGYTFGSGTRLTVV.

This clone is labeled medium-sized. V usage is TRBV9 and J usage is TRBJ1-1, with D uncertain. This CDR3 has 13 residues. Germline CDR1 reads SGDLS; CDR2 reads YYNGEE. V was shortened by 4 bases and J by 1 base, with 8 bases between the two germline ends. The CDR3 spells CASSIDGNTEAFF. CDR3 bases: TGTGCCAGCAGCATAGACGGGAACACTGAAGCTTTCTTT.